These 15 T cell receptor beta chains came from one sample sequenced in a study of OX40 agonist ivuxolimab in advanced cancers. The method was the immunoSEQ multiplex PCR assay. Imported from immuneACCESS, the table was reduced by TCRdb to in-frame sequences with V and J called. These copies leave out some clones; in studies compared against another copy, an unresolved V gene accounts for under half, and the cause of the remainder is not known. The sample records about 33,000 clones, roughly 89% of which are singletons. Together, the top ten hold 26% of the sample. Sample: CD4+ or CD8+ T cells sorted from blood, taken in a trial of the OX40 agonist ivuxolimab. The receptors were sampled from an adult with an advanced solid tumor such as melanoma, head and neck, liver or kidney cancer.

J is TRBJ1-3 and V is TRBV6-5, with D uncertain. The CDR3 is made up of 15 amino acids. Germline CDR1 is MNHEY and CDR2 is SVGAGI. The V and J ends lost 1 base and 8 bases respectively, with 15 bases between them. Here the CDR3 reads CASSYFSYPADTIYF. The DNA for the CDR3 is TGTGCCAGCAGTTACTTTTCATATCCGGCGGACACCATATATTTT.

The genes are TRBV6-1 and TRBJ1-4; D is undetermined. Per germline, CDR1 MNHNS and CDR2 SASEGT. V lost 7 bases, J lost 8 bases, and 11 bases lay in between. This CDR3 has 12 amino acids. In DNA, the CDR3 is TGTGCCAGCAAACCCTCTGCGGAAAAACTGTTTTTT. Translating gives CASKPSAEKLFF.

V usage is TRBV7-8 and J usage is TRBJ1-3; D gene uncertain. CDR3 length: 15 amino acids. V lost 3 bases and J lost 0, with 9 bases in between. Germline V gene sequence: CDR1 SGHVS, CDR2 FQNEAQ. The CDR3 region is CASSFSGVSGNTIYF. The CDR3 region has the DNA TGTGCCAGCAGCTTTTCCGGGGTCTCTGGAAACACCATATATTTT.

The V gene is TRBV11-2, the J gene TRBJ2-7; TRBD1 matches 8 bases. Germline assignment: CDR1 SGHAT and CDR2 FQNNGV. The CDR3 covers 14 residues. V shed 3 bases and J 3 bases; nucleotides not matched to a gene: 4. DNA for the CDR3: TGTGCCAGCAGCTTCACAGGGGGGCTCTACGAGCAGTACTTC. Protein sequence: CASSFTGGLYEQYF.

The chain couples TRBV7-9 to TRBJ2-2, with 8 nucleotides matching TRBD1. Germline CDR1 is SEHNR and CDR2 is FQNEAQ (reference sequence). The V and J ends lost 6 bases and 3 bases, in that order; junction bases with no gene match: 15. The CDR3 extends over 18 amino acids. The CDR3 nucleotides read TGTGCCAGCAGTGGAAAGCAAGATCCAGGGGGCGACACCGGGGAGCTGTTTTTT. Amino acid sequence: CASSGKQDPGGDTGELFF.

The rearrangement joins TRBV7-9 to TRBJ2-2; D remains ambiguous. Trimming removed 5 bases at V and 4 bases at J, with 20 bases between. The CDR3 is made up of 17 amino acids. Germline CDR1 SEHNR, CDR2 FQNEAQ (reference sequence). In DNA form, the CDR3 reads TGTGCCAGCAGCACCTCGGCCGGGCTACACCGCACCGGGGAGCTGTTTTTT. Translated, it gives CASSTSAGLHRTGELFF.

This chain uses TRBV15 with TRBJ1-5, with D possibly TRBD1 on 5 matching bases. Deletions cut 1 base from V and 6 bases from J, with 10 bases between. Germline loops: CDR1 LNHNV, CDR2 YYDKDF (reference sequence). This CDR3 spans 14 amino acids. CDR3 sequence reads: CATSRGSRGQPQHF. CDR3 nucleotides: TGTGCCACCAGCAGAGGATCGAGGGGTCAGCCCCAGCATTTT.

V gene TRBV28 combines with J gene TRBJ1-4; TRBD1 agrees at 9 bases. Trimming removed 6 bases from V and 8 bases from J; junction bases left unmatched: 7. Germline-derived CDR1 and CDR2 are MDHEN and SYDVKM. This CDR3 is built from 14 residues. CDR3 DNA sequence: TGTGCCAGCAGAAAGAGACAGGGGGGGGAAAAACTGTTTTTT. Its protein is CASRKRQGGEKLFF. The entire variable domain, with the rest obtained from reference TRBV28 and TRBJ1-4, is as follows: DVKVTQSSRYLVKRTGEKVFLECVQDMDHENMFWYRQDPGLGLRLIYFSYDVKMKEKGDIPEGYSVSREKKERFSLILESASTNQTSMYLCASRKRQGGEKLFFGSGTQLSVL.

This clone was observed a few times. This chain links TRBV7-2 with TRBJ2-7, with D uncertain. The V end was cut by 6 bases, the J end by 6 bases, with 18 bases between. The CDR3 sequence is 14 residues long. CDR1 is SGHTA and CDR2 is FQGNSA in the germline V gene. CDR3 coding DNA: TGTGCCAGCAGTCAAATCGGTGTGGGGTTCGAGCAGTACTTC. It codes for CASSQIGVGFEQYF. Based on the CDR3 plus reference TRBV7-2 and TRBJ2-7, the full variable domain is GAGVSQSPSNKVTEKGKDVELRCDPISGHTALYWYRQSLGQGLEFLIYFQGNSAPDKSGLPSDRFSAERTGGSVSTLTIQRTQQEDSAVYLCASSQIGVGFEQYFGPGTRLTVT.

This clone was recorded once. This chain joins TRBV2 and TRBJ1-6; no clear D gene. The germline CDR1 and CDR2 sequences are SNHLY and FYNNEI. This CDR3 has 15 residues. Between the trimmed V and J ends, which lost 0 bases and 0 bases, there was a span of 3 bases. The CDR3 reads CASSEALSYNSPLHF. DNA of the CDR3: TGTGCCAGCAGTGAAGCGCTCTCCTATAATTCACCCCTCCACTTT.

The rearrangement joins TRBV5-1 to TRBJ1-5; no firm D call. The CDR3 covers 10 residues. Germline V gene sequence: CDR1 SGHRS, CDR2 YFSETQ. V dropped 8 bases and J dropped 3 bases, with 3 bases sitting between them. As DNA, the CDR3 is TGCGCCAGGGACAATCAGCCCCAGCATTTT. It specifies CARDNQPQHF.

This clone was detected only once. The chain links TRBV2 to TRBJ2-7, with TRBD1 as a possible D gene (5 bases). Germline V gives CDR1 SNHLY, CDR2 FYNNEI. This CDR3 region has 12 residues. The ends were cut back, 5 bases at V and 2 bases at J, with 7 bases in the middle. The chain's CDR3 is CASSSTAYEQYF. CDR3 bases: TGTGCCAGCAGTTCGACAGCCTACGAGCAGTACTTC.

The chain uses TRBV5-4 and TRBJ1-1, with D unresolved. Trimming shortened V by 4 bases and J by 6 bases, and 13 bases separated the two germline ends. CDR3 size: 13 residues. CDR1 is SGHNT and CDR2 is YYREEE in the germline V gene (reference sequence). The CDR3 bases are TGTGCCAGCAGCGGGGTTCCTGCCCCTGAAGCTTTCTTT. This translates into CASSGVPAPEAFF.

The rearrangement uses TRBV7-9 and TRBJ2-1; 11 bases fit TRBD2. The trim removed 3 bases at V and 5 bases at J, leaving 3 bases unmatched. The CDR3 extends over 15 amino acids. Germline CDR1 and CDR2: SEHNR and FQNEAQ (reference sequence). The CDR3 DNA follows: TGTGCCAGCAGCTTGACTAGCGGGATAGACAATGAGCAGTTCTTC. Protein sequence: CASSLTSGIDNEQFF. Full variable domain (rest looked up from reference TRBV7-9 and TRBJ2-1): DTGVSQNPRHKITKRGQNVTFRCDPISEHNRLYWYRQTLGQGPEFLTYFQNEAQLEKSRLLSDRFSAERPKGSFSTLEIQRTEQGDSAMYLCASSLTSGIDNEQFFGPGTRLTVL.

The chain is built from TRBV4-1 and TRBJ2-1; D is perhaps TRBD1 or TRBD2 (5 bases each). V shed 4 bases and J shed 2 bases, with 9 bases lying between them. This CDR3 is 14 amino acids long. Germline CDR1 and CDR2: MGHRA and YSYEKL. CDR3 loop: CASSPGPAYNEQFF. The DNA for the CDR3 is TGCGCCAGCAGCCCGGGACCAGCCTACAATGAGCAGTTCTTC.